The 32 T cell receptor beta chains given below trace back to one sample, sequenced in a study of blood T cell repertoires in COVID-19. Assay used: immunoSEQ multiplex PCR; TCRdb lists only in-frame clones, some missing. The table has tens of thousands of clones, almost 85% seen once. Sequencing was carried out using peripheral blood. These receptors were taken from a man aged 50-59 years with acute or convalescent COVID-19.

The genes are TRBV28 and TRBJ2-1, with 16 positions matching TRBD2. The CDR3 loop spans 16 amino acids. The germline V gene has CDR1 MDHEN and CDR2 SYDVKM. V lost 6 bases to trimming and J lost 10 bases; unmatched junction nucleotides: 9. CDR3 sequence reads: CASSEGLAGGAMEQFF. The CDR3 bases are TGTGCCAGCAGCGAGGGACTAGCGGGGGGGGCGATGGAGCAGTTCTTC.

The chain links TRBV6-6 to TRBJ1-5, with 10 nucleotides matching TRBD1. Trimming at V came to 6 bases and at J to 4 bases, leaving 6 bases not matched to a gene. Germline loops: CDR1 MNHNY, CDR2 SVGAGI (reference sequence). This CDR3 comprises 15 residues. The CDR3 DNA sequence: TGTGCCAGCAGGCCCGGACAGGGGGTGAATCAGCCCCAGCATTTT. Translated: CASRPGQGVNQPQHF.

The CDR3 sequence: CASSYRGPGPNEQFF. CDR3 DNA sequence: TGTGCCAGCAGTTACAGAGGGCCCGGACCAAATGAGCAGTTCTTC. This chain uses TRBV6-5 with TRBJ2-1, with D tentatively TRBD2 (5 bases). Trimming left V 2 bases short and J 7 bases short, with 15 bases between. The CDR3 has 15 amino acids. CDR1 is MNHEY, CDR2 SVGAGI, per germline.

A few counts support this clone. The chain joins TRBV4-3 to TRBJ1-2; 7 nucleotides agree with TRBD1. Trimming at V came to 6 bases and at J to 8 bases, leaving 9 bases not matched to a gene. The CDR3 is 13 residues long. CDR1 LGHNA and CDR2 YSLEER come from the germline V gene. For the CDR3, the DNA is TGCGCCAGCAGTCCACAGGGGAGGCGAGGCTACACCTTC. Protein product: CASSPQGRRGYTF.

V usage is TRBV6-5 and J usage is TRBJ1-1; D gene uncertain. The CDR3 runs to 13 residues. Trimming removed 3 bases at V and 4 bases at J, with 9 bases between. From germline, CDR1 is MNHEY and CDR2 SVGAGI. CDR3 sequence: CASSYLLSTEAFF. The CDR3 DNA reads as TGTGCCAGCAGTTATTTATTGAGCACTGAAGCTTTCTTT.

J is TRBJ1-2 and V is TRBV5-6; 8 nucleotides align to TRBD1. The CDR3 contains 16 residues. CDR1 is SGHDT, CDR2 YYEEEE, per germline. The J segment lost 4 bases and the V segment lost 2 bases, leaving 10 bases of the junction unmatched. The CDR3 coding sequence is TGTGCCAGCAGCTTACCAAATCCGACAGGGGCCTATGGCTACACCTTC. It yields the protein CASSLPNPTGAYGYTF.

The rearrangement links TRBV6-5 to TRBJ1-2; no clear D gene. V was cut by 7 bases and J by 8 bases, with 8 bases left in between. Germline CDR1 and CDR2: MNHEY and SVGAGI. This CDR3 spans 10 amino acids. CDR3 in amino acids: CASKGGGYTF. DNA of the CDR3: TGTGCCAGCAAGGGCGGGGGCTACACCTTC.

The chain recombines TRBV2 with TRBJ1-2; 7 bases match TRBD1. The CDR3 is 14 residues long. Germline values: CDR1 SNHLY, CDR2 FYNNEI. V trimming: 6 bases; J trimming: 4 bases; junction bases outside the gene matches: 8. The CDR3 DNA reads TGTGCCAGCAGACCGGGACAGTCCTTCTATGGCTACACCTTC. It is translated as CASRPGQSFYGYTF.

The chain couples TRBV19 to TRBJ1-2; D is undetermined. V shed 10 bases and J shed 4 bases, with 13 bases lying between them. Germline lookup yields CDR1 LNHDA and CDR2 SQIVND (reference sequence). This CDR3 has 12 residues. The chain's CDR3 is CATKLNFYGYTF. The CDR3 nucleotides read TGTGCCACCAAACTAAATTTCTATGGCTACACCTTC.

This rearrangement joins TRBV7-9 to TRBJ2-7; 8 bases map to TRBD1. J gave up 4 bases and V 2 bases, and 1 base lay outside the gene matches. The CDR3 spans 13 residues. Looked up from germline, CDR1 is SEHNR and CDR2 is FQNEAQ (reference sequence). This chain's CDR3 is CASSLQGAYEQYF. CDR3 nucleotides: TGTGCCAGCAGCTTACAGGGGGCTTACGAGCAGTACTTC.

This CDR3 is CASSIRQKQETQYF. The CDR3, as DNA: TGTGCCAGTAGTATTCGACAGAAACAAGAGACCCAGTACTTC. This chain connects TRBV19 to TRBJ2-5; D may be TRBD1 (5 bases). This CDR3 region has 14 residues. With 3 bases removed from V and 2 bases from J, the gap between germline ends came to 10 bases. Germline lookup yields CDR1 LNHDA and CDR2 SQIVND (reference sequence).

The chain joins TRBV7-3 to TRBJ2-3; 7 nucleotides agree with TRBD1. The CDR3 contains 15 residues. CDR1 is SGHTA and CDR2 is FQGTGA in the germline V gene. The ends lost 3 bases at V and 3 bases at J; junction bases unmatched: 6. CDR3 in DNA: TGTGCCAGCAGCTTTCGGGCAGGGGGAACAGATACGCAGTATTTT. Translating gives CASSFRAGGTDTQYF.

The chain is built from TRBV9 and TRBJ1-1; weak D call: TRBD1 (5 bases). The CDR3 consists of 15 residues. V shed 0 bases and J shed 6 bases, with 15 bases lying between them. Germline CDR1 SGDLS, CDR2 YYNGEE. The CDR3 DNA sequence: TGTGCCAGCAGCGTAGGGCCGGCAGGGCTGGCTGAAGCTTTCTTT. It codes for CASSVGPAGLAEAFF.

The chain recombines TRBV6-2 or TRBV6-3 with TRBJ1-3; D remains unclear. The V end lost 0 bases, the J end lost 6 bases, and 6 bases lay between the germline ends. Germline V gene sequence: CDR1 MNHEY, CDR2 SVGEGT. The CDR3 totals 13 residues. CDR3 in DNA: TGTGCCAGCAGTTACTCGACTGAAAACACCATATATTTT. This gives the protein CASSYSTENTIYF.

The chain couples TRBV6-5 to TRBJ1-5; D possibly corresponds to TRBD1 (5 bases). The CDR3 spans 15 residues. V gave up 3 bases and J gave up 0 bases, with 9 bases separating them. Looked up from germline, CDR1 is MNHEY and CDR2 is SVGAGI. CDR3 sequence (DNA): TGTGCCAGCAGTTATACAGGCCATAGCAATCAGCCCCAGCATTTT. Translating it yields CASSYTGHSNQPQHF.

The gene calls are TRBV9 and TRBJ2-2; D might be TRBD1 (6 bases). V gave up 3 bases and J gave up 7 bases, with 16 bases separating them. Germline V gene lookup returns CDR1 SGDLS and CDR2 YYNGEE. The CDR3 spans 15 residues. The CDR3 bases are TGTGCCAGCAGCGGAAAATATACAGGGAACGGGGAGCTGTTTTTT. It is translated as CASSGKYTGNGELFF.

This sequence joins TRBV29-1 and TRBJ2-1; 7 bases are shared with TRBD2. The CDR3 is 18 residues long. V trimming: 7 bases; J trimming: 9 bases; junction bases outside the gene matches: 27. Germline CDR1 SQVTM, CDR2 ANQGSEA. The CDR3 spells CSGGNRAGSGLGRGEQFF. In DNA, the CDR3 is TGCAGCGGCGGAAATCGGGCCGGTTCGGGTTTAGGGAGGGGTGAGCAGTTCTTC.

This clone was detected only once. The chain uses TRBV7-6 and TRBJ2-3; 11 nucleotides line up with TRBD1. This CDR3 is built from 16 residues. CDR1 is SGHVS and CDR2 is FNYEAQ in the germline V gene. V gave up 4 bases and J gave up 0 bases; unmatched junction bases: 3. The CDR3 sequence: CASSSGQGVSTDTQYF. As DNA, the CDR3 is TGTGCCAGCAGCTCGGGACAGGGGGTGAGCACAGATACGCAGTATTTT.

The rearrangement uses TRBV10-3 and TRBJ2-1; 7 nucleotides agree with TRBD2. With V trimmed by 8 bases and J by 5 bases, 9 bases remained unmatched. From germline, CDR1 is ENHRY and CDR2 SYGVKD. The CDR3 has 14 residues. CDR3 residues: CAIGRTGGNNEQFF. In DNA, the CDR3 is TGTGCCATCGGGCGAACCGGGGGGAACAATGAGCAGTTCTTC.

This clone turned up a few times. The V gene is TRBV9, the J gene TRBJ1-1; D gene ambiguous. Germline V gives CDR1 SGDLS, CDR2 YYNGEE. This CDR3 has 15 residues. The V gene lost 0 bases and the J gene lost 7 bases, with 16 bases spanning the gap. The CDR3 loop reads CASSVGGASGREAFF. CDR3 DNA sequence: TGTGCCAGCAGCGTAGGGGGTGCTAGCGGTCGTGAAGCTTTCTTT.

The gene calls are TRBV12-3 or TRBV12-4 and TRBJ1-5; TRBD1 matches 7 bases. This CDR3 spans 13 amino acids. The V gene end was trimmed by 7 bases and the J gene end by 7 bases; junction bases not matched to a gene: 7. CDR3 DNA sequence: TGTGCCAGCACCCAGACAGGGAGGCAGCCCCAGCATTTT. This encodes CASTQTGRQPQHF.

The rearrangement uses TRBV29-1 and TRBJ2-5; 10 bases fit TRBD2. The germline CDR1 and CDR2 sequences are SQVTM and ANQGSEA. CDR3 length: 12 amino acids. V lost 6 bases and J lost 3; bases outside the gene matches: 1. DNA of the CDR3: TGCAGCGTCACTAGCGGGAAAGAGACCCAGTACTTC. Translated, it gives CSVTSGKETQYF.

The chain uses TRBV7-8 and TRBJ2-3; weak D call: TRBD2 (6 bases). Trimming left V 3 bases short and J 3 bases short, with 13 bases between. Germline loops: CDR1 SGHVS, CDR2 FQNEAQ. The CDR3 is 15 amino acids. The CDR3 here is CASSFGGFGTDTQYF. The CDR3 DNA sequence: TGTGCCAGCAGCTTTGGGGGGTTTGGTACAGATACGCAGTATTTT. The full variable domain, its missing parts supplied by reference TRBV7-8 and TRBJ2-3, is GAGVSQSPRYKVAKRGQDVALRCDPISGHVSLFWYQQALGQGPEFLTYFQNEAQLDKSGLPSDRFFAERPEGSVSTLKIQRTQQEDSAVYLCASSFGGFGTDTQYFGPGTRLTVL.

V and J are TRBV4-3 and TRBJ2-1, with 7 nucleotides matching TRBD2. The CDR3 is made up of 15 amino acids. Per germline, CDR1 LGHNA and CDR2 YSLEER. Unmatched junction bases numbered 5, after V lost 1 base and J lost 5 bases. The CDR3 DNA reads TGCGCCAGCAGCCAAGTGGGCGGGGGTAACAATGAGCAGTTCTTC. Protein: CASSQVGGGNNEQFF.

The chain has TRBV6-6 and TRBJ2-7; 8 bases agree with TRBD2. CDR3 length: 13 amino acids. Per germline, CDR1 MNHNY and CDR2 SVGAGI (reference sequence). V gave up 6 bases and J gave up 3 bases; unmatched junction bases: 4. The CDR3 region has the DNA TGTGCCAGCAGCCTACTAGCGGACTACGAGCAGTACTTC. Translation gives CASSLLADYEQYF.

J is TRBJ1-1 and V is TRBV5-1; no firm D call. The CDR3 runs to 15 residues. Trimming removed 0 bases from V and 5 bases from J, with 14 bases in between. Germline CDR1 reads SGHRS; CDR2 reads YFSETQ. The DNA of the CDR3 is TGCGCCAGCAGCTTGGTCGCGGAGGTCGGAACTGAAGCTTTCTTT. Its protein product is CASSLVAEVGTEAFF.

The rearrangement joins TRBV7-2 to TRBJ1-2, with 9 positions matching TRBD1. In germline, CDR1 is SGHTA, CDR2 FQGNSA. After removal of 5 bases from V and 4 bases from J, the junction contained 2 bases not matched to a gene. The CDR3 has 13 residues. The CDR3 region is CASSPGQGYGYTF. In DNA, the CDR3 is TGTGCCAGCAGCCCGGGACAGGGCTATGGCTACACCTTC.

This clone showed up just once. This chain connects TRBV7-9 to TRBJ1-2; 8 nucleotides agree with TRBD1. Germline lookup yields CDR1 SEHNR and CDR2 FQNEAQ (reference sequence). The V and J ends lost 1 base and 3 bases, in that order; junction bases with no gene match: 4. The CDR3 sequence is 15 residues long. CDR3 sequence reads: CASSLDHRGDYGYTF. The CDR3 nucleotides are TGTGCCAGCAGCTTAGATCACAGGGGGGACTATGGCTACACCTTC.

This clone was seen once. The CDR3 region is CASSYSDVGGYGYTF. The CDR3 bases are TGTGCCAGCAGTTACTCCGACGTGGGGGGCTATGGCTACACCTTC. J is TRBJ1-2 and V is TRBV6-5; tentatively, D is TRBD1 (5 bases). The CDR3 consists of 15 residues. Germline-derived CDR1 and CDR2 are MNHEY and SVGAGI. V shed 0 bases and J shed 4 bases, with 12 bases lying between them.

DNA of the CDR3: TGTGCCAGCAGCTTGGTGAGTAGCGGGAACTCCTACGAGCAGTACTTC. Translated: CASSLVSSGNSYEQYF. This chain connects TRBV13 to TRBJ2-7; 8 nucleotides match TRBD2. The length of the CDR3 is 16 residues. Germline V gene data show CDR1 as PRHDT and CDR2 as FYEKMQ (reference sequence). V lost 3 bases to trimming and J lost 0 bases; unmatched junction nucleotides: 7.

The chain employs TRBV10-3 and TRBJ1-3; D unresolved. Trimming stripped 4 bases from V and 4 bases from J, with 2 bases between. There are 11 residues in the CDR3. The germline CDR1 and CDR2 sequences are ENHRY and SYGVKD. The CDR3 loop is CAISVGNTIYF. Here the CDR3 DNA reads TGTGCCATCAGTGTAGGAAACACCATATATTTT.

V usage is TRBV15 and J usage is TRBJ1-2; D gene unclear. V shed 1 base and J shed 8 bases, with 8 bases lying between them. The CDR3 spans 12 residues. CDR1 and CDR2 (germline): LNHNV, YYDKDF (reference sequence). In DNA, the CDR3 is TGTGCCACCAGCAGAGTTGAGGGCGGCTACACCTTC. As protein: CATSRVEGGYTF.